This T cell receptor (beta chain) was documented in a study of blood T cells in healthy people across ages. This clonotype occurred many times. V was clipped by 7 bases and J by 4 bases; unmatched bases: 11. This CDR3 comprises 15 residues. Caucasian individuals from Russia who were healthy and aged about 6 to 95 acted as donors. Each sample provided at least 5.5 micrograms of extracted total RNA. A second PCR, run for about 7 to 11 cycles, used a sample-barcoded 5' primer plus a J-beta primer mix. Each CDR3 protein is one row after TCRdb ran MiXCR on the 5' RACE reads. Among approximately 960,000 distinct CDR3 sequences listed, roughly 28% were seen once. These sequences were also reported in another study, on T cells of mothers and their children. That work contributes: Extracted RNA, in its entirety, went into cDNA synthesis at approximately 1.5 ug per 15 ul.

This receptor was taken from a woman aged 35 to 49 in good health. The specimen sequenced was blood. V and J are TRBV12-3 or TRBV12-4 and TRBJ1-1; 8 positions agree with TRBD1. CDR3: CASTLRQGSGTEAFF. CDR3 DNA: TGTGCCAGCACCCTCAGACAGGGGAGCGGCACTGAAGCTTTCTTT.